Presented here are 21 T cell receptor beta chains from one specimen sequenced in a study of shared clonotypes between healthy human individuals. TCRdb's copy holds only in-frame clones and misses some; the assay was immunoSEQ multiplex PCR. This sample has over a million clones; 98% occur once, and the top ten carry around 0.47%. The sequencing sample was made of naive CD4+ T cells sorted from blood. Subset described: CD45RA+ positively selected. All receptors come from a man younger than 45 in good health.

The rearrangement joins TRBV4-1 to TRBJ2-3, with 10 positions matching TRBD1. CDR1 and CDR2 (germline): MGHRA, YSYEKL. The V segment lost 3 bases and the J segment 1 base; nucleotides outside the gene matches: 4. CDR3 length: 16 amino acids. The CDR3 loop reads CASSQTGTGGTDTQYF. The CDR3 DNA reads as TGCGCCAGCAGCCAGACCGGGACAGGGGGCACAGATACGCAGTATTTT.

This sequence joins TRBV18 and TRBJ2-3; TRBD1 or TRBD2 may be the D gene (7 bases each). Per the germline V gene, CDR1 is KGHSH and CDR2 is LQKENI. The CDR3 runs 18 residues. V was pared by 1 base and J by 1 base, with 18 bases between. The CDR3 loop is CASSPLPRGGRGTDTQYF. Written as DNA, the CDR3 is TGTGCCAGCTCACCACTCCCCAGGGGGGGCAGGGGCACAGATACGCAGTATTTT.

Details on this clone: Other nucleotide sequences in the sample specify the same CDR3. V gene TRBV7-9 combines with J gene TRBJ2-7; 8 bases agree with TRBD1. Per germline, CDR1 SEHNR and CDR2 FQNEAQ (reference sequence). The CDR3 extends over 13 amino acids. J gave up 2 bases and V 5 bases, and 2 bases lay outside the gene matches. As DNA, the CDR3 is TGTGCCAGCAGCGGGACAGGAACCTACGAGCAGTACTTC. Its translation: CASSGTGTYEQYF. Full variable domain (rest looked up from reference TRBV7-9 and TRBJ2-7): DTGVSQNPRHKITKRGQNVTFRCDPISEHNRLYWYRQTLGQGPEFLTYFQNEAQLEKSRLLSDRFSAERPKGSFSTLEIQRTEQGDSAMYLCASSGTGTYEQYFGPGTRLTVT.

V gene TRBV18 combines with J gene TRBJ2-1; D not resolved. With 3 bases removed from V and 3 bases from J, the gap between germline ends came to 9 bases. Germline V gene lookup returns CDR1 KGHSH and CDR2 LQKENI. This CDR3 is 14 amino acids long. The CDR3 sequence: CASSPSRNYNEQFF. As DNA, the CDR3 is TGTGCCAGCTCACCTTCTCGGAACTACAATGAGCAGTTCTTC.

The V call is TRBV5-1, the J call TRBJ2-3; D not certain. Germline assignment: CDR1 SGHRS and CDR2 YFSETQ. This CDR3 spans 15 amino acids. The ends were cut back, 6 bases at V and 0 bases at J, with 14 bases in the middle. CDR3 DNA sequence: TGCGCCAGCATCCCAACAGCAGCTAGCACAGATACGCAGTATTTT. Protein product: CASIPTAASTDTQYF.

This clone was found once. This CDR3 is CAWSVAVGGYTF. CDR3 bases: TGTGCCTGGAGTGTAGCCGTGGGGGGCTACACCTTC. V gene TRBV30 combines with J gene TRBJ1-2; D is undetermined. Germline lookup yields CDR1 GTSNPN and CDR2 SVGIG (reference sequence). This CDR3 region has 12 residues. Trimming left V 0 bases short and J 8 bases short, with 10 bases between.

V and J are TRBV18 and TRBJ2-7, with 10 bases identical to TRBD2. V trimming: 0 bases; J trimming: 6 bases; junction bases outside the gene matches: 5. CDR1 and CDR2 (germline): KGHSH, LQKENI. The CDR3 length is 15 residues. The CDR3 sequence is CASSPPGTSAGEQYF. In DNA, the CDR3 is TGTGCCAGCTCACCACCGGGGACTAGCGCTGGCGAGCAGTACTTC.

J is TRBJ2-1 and V is TRBV9; no definite D call. V dropped 3 bases and J dropped 2 bases, with 18 bases sitting between them. CDR1 SGDLS and CDR2 YYNGEE come from the germline V gene. The CDR3 is 17 amino acids. As DNA, the CDR3 is TGTGCCAGCAGCGCCCAGGACCCTGTTCTCACCTACAATGAGCAGTTCTTC. It codes for CASSAQDPVLTYNEQFF.

The J gene is TRBJ2-2, the V gene TRBV6-6, with D tentatively TRBD1 (6 bases). Trimming shortened V by 5 bases and J by 2 bases, and 12 bases separated the two germline ends. Germline CDR1 is MNHNY and CDR2 is SVGAGI (reference sequence). CDR3 length: 15 amino acids. Here the CDR3 reads CASSQPGQNTGELFF. The CDR3 nucleotides are TGTGCCAGCAGTCAGCCGGGACAAAACACCGGGGAGCTGTTTTTT.

The chain is built from TRBV5-1 and TRBJ1-1; D unclear. The CDR3 contains 14 residues. V was cut by 4 bases and J by 2 bases, with 12 bases left in between. CDR1 SGHRS and CDR2 YFSETQ come from the germline V gene. CDR3 bases: TGCGCCAGCAGCCCTTCCCCCCCTAACACTGAAGCTTTCTTT. Its translation is CASSPSPPNTEAFF.

This chain joins TRBV4-3 and TRBJ1-1, with 8 bases lining up with TRBD1. CDR3 length: 17 amino acids. J was trimmed by 6 bases and V by 1 base; bases with no gene match: 13. CDR1 and CDR2 (germline): LGHNA, YSLEER. The CDR3 protein is CASSQGTGFGTGAEAFF. In nucleotides, the CDR3 is TGCGCCAGCAGCCAAGGGACAGGGTTCGGAACAGGGGCTGAAGCTTTCTTT.

The rearrangement links TRBV2 to TRBJ2-3; D gene unclear. The germline CDR1 and CDR2 sequences are SNHLY and FYNNEI. The CDR3 is 13 residues long. V lost 3 bases, J lost 4 bases, and 8 bases lay in between. CDR3 DNA sequence: TGTGCCAGCAGTGATGTAGTTTCAGATACGCAGTATTTT. The encoded protein is CASSDVVSDTQYF.

The chain is built from TRBV6-5 and TRBJ2-2; 10 bases line up with TRBD1. The CDR3 has 15 amino acids. Germline V gene data show CDR1 as MNHEY and CDR2 as SVGAGI. Losses at the gene ends were 5 bases for V and 9 bases for J; bases not matched to a gene: 9. Written as DNA, the CDR3 is TGTGCCAGCAGTCGACGGGACAGGGGTGGGCGGGAGCTGTTTTTT. As protein: CASSRRDRGGRELFF.

The J gene is TRBJ1-5, the V gene TRBV28; D is unclear. The length of the CDR3 is 12 residues. CDR1 MDHEN and CDR2 SYDVKM come from the germline V gene. The V and J ends lost 6 bases and 4 bases respectively, with 7 bases between them. The CDR3 sequence is CASRGWNQPQHF. As DNA, the CDR3 is TGTGCCAGCAGGGGGTGGAATCAGCCCCAGCATTTT.

The V gene is TRBV7-9, the J gene TRBJ2-2; tentatively, D is TRBD1 (6 bases). The germline V and J ends were trimmed by 7 bases and 6 bases, with 18 bases remaining between them. Germline V gene sequence: CDR1 SEHNR, CDR2 FQNEAQ (reference sequence). The CDR3 loop spans 15 amino acids. The CDR3 sequence: CASTLTGILAGELFF. Written as DNA, the CDR3 is TGTGCCAGCACCCTCACAGGGATATTAGCCGGGGAGCTGTTTTTT.

The rearrangement links TRBV18 to TRBJ2-3; D uncertain. Trimming took off 1 base at V and 4 bases at J, with 12 bases between the two ends. The germline CDR1 and CDR2 sequences are KGHSH and LQKENI. The CDR3 has 15 residues. CDR3 DNA sequence: TGTGCCAGCTCACCACTAGTGGGTTTATCAGATACGCAGTATTTT. It translates to CASSPLVGLSDTQYF.

The rearrangement links TRBV5-1 to TRBJ2-5; 9 bases are shared with TRBD1. From germline, CDR1 is SGHRS and CDR2 YFSETQ. Germline trimming cut 3 bases from V and 5 bases from J; bases unmatched to any gene: 8. The CDR3 sequence is 15 residues long. The DNA of the CDR3 is TGCGCCAGCAGCTCCTACAGGGGGCGGGAGGAGACCCAGTACTTC. Translation: CASSSYRGREETQYF.

This chain links TRBV23-1 with TRBJ1-2, with D uncertain. TRBV23-1 is annotated as an ORF whose role is uncertain. V was trimmed by 8 bases and J by 6 bases, leaving 13 bases between them. This CDR3 is 12 amino acids long. CDR3 sequence reads: CASASGEDGYTF. CDR3 sequence (DNA): TGCGCCAGCGCGAGCGGGGAGGATGGCTACACCTTC.

Comments on this clone: This sample includes further DNA sequences coding for the same CDR3. V and J are TRBV9 and TRBJ2-3; D not resolved. Germline assignment: CDR1 SGDLS and CDR2 YYNGEE. There are 14 residues in the CDR3. Trimming took 0 bases from V and 2 from J, leaving 7 bases between them. This CDR3 is CASSVAVSTDTQYF. The CDR3 DNA is TGTGCCAGCAGCGTAGCGGTTTCCACAGATACGCAGTATTTT.

The gene calls are TRBV4-1 and TRBJ2-2; 9 bases are a match to TRBD1. The J segment lost 8 bases and the V segment lost 0 bases, leaving 16 bases of the junction unmatched. Germline CDR1 reads MGHRA; CDR2 reads YSYEKL. The CDR3 loop spans 19 amino acids. The CDR3 region is CASSQDLGRTGDTLGELFF. Here the CDR3 DNA reads TGCGCCAGCAGCCAAGATTTGGGGAGGACAGGGGATACGTTGGGGGAGCTGTTTTTT.

The chain is built from TRBV28 and TRBJ2-1; D ambiguous. V lost 4 bases and J lost 4, with 8 bases in between. This CDR3 region has 13 residues. In germline, CDR1 is MDHEN, CDR2 SYDVKM. The CDR3 bases are TGTGCCAGCAGTTCCCACCCTTACAATGAGCAGTTCTTC. It translates to CASSSHPYNEQFF.